The 6 T cell receptor beta chains presented below share a single source sample, sequenced in a study of regulatory T cells in long-lasting Graves disease. Construction of the TCR beta libraries employed iRepertoire HTBI primers in conjunction with Arm-PCR of CDR3 regions. TCRdb re-derived calls from the multiplex PCR reads in MiXCR, one entry per CDR3 protein. Seen here are 400,000 to 550,000 distinct CDR3 sequences, 15% observed once, and the top ten hold over 15%. Indicated time point: newly diagnosed GD, antithyroid drugs for less than 3 months. RNA from PBMCs was the source of the TCR library. These data also featured in a second study, about T cells in Graves' hyperthyroidism and ophthalmopathy.

The sequences come from peripheral blood mononuclear cells (PBMCs), collected at new diagnosis, from a patient treated with antithyroid drugs. All receptors come from a woman aged 25 to 45 with Graves disease.

This clonotype was picked up many times. The chain couples TRBV15 to TRBJ1-1; D unresolved. From germline, CDR1 is LNHNV and CDR2 YYDKDF (reference sequence). This CDR3 comprises 13 residues. V lost 0 bases to trimming and J lost 6 bases, with 8 bases between them. CDR3: CATSRDPKAEAFF. The CDR3 DNA follows: TGTGCCACCAGCAGAGATCCAAAGGCTGAAGCTTTCTTT.

The genes are TRBV19 and TRBJ2-1; TRBD2 is a possible D gene (5 bases). Germline V gene lookup returns CDR1 LNHDA and CDR2 SQIVND (reference sequence). Trimming removed 7 bases at V and 0 bases at J, with 16 bases between. There are 16 residues in the CDR3. The CDR3 DNA sequence: TGTGCCAGTACGGCAGATAGCGCCAGCTCCTACAATGAGCAGTTCTTC. Its translation is CASTADSASSYNEQFF.

The chain carries TRBV9 and TRBJ2-1, with a tentative D call TRBD2 (6 bases). Germline CDR1 reads SGDLS; CDR2 reads YYNGEE. This CDR3 comprises 15 residues. The V end was cut by 4 bases, the J end by 3 bases, with 14 bases between. CDR3 in amino acids: CASSTRGGYYNEQFF. As DNA, the CDR3 is TGTGCCAGCAGCACGCGCGGAGGGTACTACAATGAGCAGTTCTTC.

The sample holds many counts of this clonotype. The rearrangement joins TRBV7-9 to TRBJ1-6, with 7 bases fitting TRBD1. Germline lookup yields CDR1 SEHNR and CDR2 FQNEAQ (reference sequence). The ends lost 3 bases at V and 6 bases at J; junction bases unmatched: 5. The CDR3 contains 15 residues. The DNA of the CDR3 is TGTGCCAGCAGCTTGGGACAGCGCCCTAATTCACCCCTCCACTTT. It translates to CASSLGQRPNSPLHF.

This clonotype appeared many times. The chain combines TRBV18 with TRBJ2-2; D is possibly TRBD1 (6 bases). The CDR3 length is 16 residues. The V and J ends lost 2 bases and 3 bases respectively, with 13 bases between them. Germline CDR1 KGHSH, CDR2 LQKENI. Here the CDR3 DNA reads TGTGCCAGCTCACCAAGGGGGACCAGGGACACCGGGGAGCTGTTTTTT. This codes for CASSPRGTRDTGELFF. Full variable domain (outside the CDR3, taken from reference TRBV18 and TRBJ2-2): NAGVMQNPRHLVRRRGQEARLRCSPMKGHSHVYWYRQLPEEGLKFMVYLQKENIIDESGMPKERFSAEFPKEGPSILRIQQVVRGDSAAYFCASSPRGTRDTGELFFGEGSRLTVL.

This clonotype was found many times. The chain has TRBV7-2 and TRBJ2-5; D possibly corresponds to TRBD1 (6 bases). The CDR3 has 18 amino acids. Trimming left V 2 bases short and J 5 bases short, with 24 bases between. Germline V lookup: CDR1 SGHTA, CDR2 FQGNSA. The CDR3 spells CASSLPHGTTGPLETQYF. The CDR3 bases are TGTGCCAGCAGCTTACCCCACGGGACCACAGGGCCTCTGGAGACCCAGTACTTC.